A single sample gave rise to the 21 T cell receptor beta chains below, sequenced in a study of T-cell memory formation after mild COVID-19. TCRdb reprocessed the 5' RACE reads via MiXCR and lists one record per CDR3 protein. This repertoire shows roughly 280,000 distinct CDR3 sequences, about a sixth found once; its top ten account for over 20%. The sample consisted of PBMCs or a T cell subset sorted from them (not recorded which). These receptors originate from a man aged 18 to 30 who had mild COVID-19 (a few samples of this study predate the infection). Cell type and time point are not known.

The chain carries TRBV12-3 or TRBV12-4 and TRBJ2-7, with unresolved D. This CDR3 contains 13 residues. The germline V and J ends were trimmed by 4 bases and 6 bases, with 13 bases remaining between them. CDR3 region: CASSSSLSGEQYF. The CDR3 coding sequence is TGTGCCAGCAGTTCATCTCTTTCTGGCGAGCAGTACTTC.

This sequence joins TRBV28 and TRBJ1-2, with D possibly matching TRBD1 (5 bases). CDR1 and CDR2 from the germline V gene are MDHEN and SYDVKM. This CDR3 spans 13 amino acids. The ends were cut back, 4 bases at V and 4 bases at J, with 10 bases in the middle. The CDR3 loop reads CASSSRQFYGYTF. For the CDR3, the DNA is TGTGCCAGCAGTTCCCGACAGTTCTATGGCTACACCTTC.

V is TRBV9 and J is TRBJ1-1; D unclear. Trimming left V 4 bases short and J 6 bases short, with 13 bases between. The germline gives CDR1 SGDLS, CDR2 YYNGEE. The CDR3 runs to 13 residues. Written as DNA, the CDR3 is TGTGCCAGCAGCCCCCCGCTATTCGCTGAAGCTTTCTTT. This translates into CASSPPLFAEAFF.

In this sample, this clonotype turned up a few times. J is TRBJ1-6 and V is TRBV20-1; D is perhaps TRBD1 (6 bases). V was cut by 0 bases and J by 6 bases, with 6 bases left in between. The CDR3 totals 13 residues. Germline CDR1 DFQATT, CDR2 SNEGSKA (reference sequence). The CDR3 sequence is CSARDRGNSPLHF. DNA of the CDR3: TGCAGTGCTAGAGACAGGGGTAATTCACCCCTCCACTTT.

This clonotype was seen ten or more times. The chain combines TRBV7-9 with TRBJ2-2; 9 bases are shared with TRBD2. Germline V gene lookup returns CDR1 SEHNR and CDR2 FQNEAQ (reference sequence). This CDR3 has 16 amino acids. The trim removed 3 bases at V and 0 bases at J, leaving 2 bases unmatched. CDR3 nucleotide sequence: TGTGCCAGCAGCTTCTTAGCGGGGGCGAACACCGGGGAGCTGTTTTTT. Protein sequence: CASSFLAGANTGELFF.

V usage is TRBV6-6 and J usage is TRBJ1-2, with TRBD1 as a possible D gene (5 bases). Looked up from germline, CDR1 is MNHNY and CDR2 is SVGAGI (reference sequence). Trimming took off 0 bases at V and 7 bases at J, with 9 bases between the two ends. The CDR3 has 13 amino acids. The DNA for the CDR3 is TGTGCCAGCAGTTACTCGAACAGGCTTGGCTACACCTTC. Its protein product is CASSYSNRLGYTF.

This clonotype was detected only a few times. The chain carries TRBV7-8 and TRBJ2-3; D is perhaps TRBD2 (5 bases). V lost 5 bases, J lost 4 bases, and 13 bases lay in between. The length of the CDR3 is 14 residues. Germline CDR1 reads SGHVS; CDR2 reads FQNEAQ. CDR3 DNA sequence: TGTGCCAGCAGCGCCGGACTGAGTTCAGATACGCAGTATTTT. It encodes CASSAGLSSDTQYF.

The CDR3 reads CASSQISRNTEAFF. In DNA, the CDR3 is TGCGCCAGCAGCCAAATAAGCAGGAACACTGAAGCTTTCTTT. The V gene is TRBV4-3, the J gene TRBJ1-1, with D unclear. V lost 2 bases and J lost 1, with 8 bases in between. This CDR3 is 14 amino acids long. Per the germline V gene, CDR1 is LGHNA and CDR2 is YSLEER.

V gene TRBV5-1 combines with J gene TRBJ1-6, with unresolved D. This CDR3 contains 15 residues. V lost 0 bases to trimming and J lost 11 bases, with 15 bases between them. CDR1 is SGHRS, CDR2 YFSETQ, per germline. The CDR3 bases are TGCGCCAGCAGCTTGGCCGACTCCCGTTCGGCACCCCTCCACTTT. Translation gives CASSLADSRSAPLHF.

The table lists this clonotype with many counts. This rearrangement joins TRBV6-4 to TRBJ2-3, with 9 bases identical to TRBD2. Germline V lookup: CDR1 MRHNA, CDR2 SNTAGT. This CDR3 is built from 16 residues. The V gene end was trimmed by 3 bases and the J gene end by 0 bases; junction bases not matched to a gene: 4. The CDR3 DNA reads TGTGCCAGCAGTGAGGCTAGCGGGGATAGCACAGATACGCAGTATTTT. Protein product: CASSEASGDSTDTQYF.

The rearrangement joins TRBV7-9 to TRBJ1-2, with D hard to call. V lost 0 bases and J 4 bases, leaving 12 bases between the germline ends. Germline CDR1 reads SEHNR; CDR2 reads FQNEAQ (reference sequence). This CDR3 comprises 15 residues. The CDR3 here is CASSLARWELYGYTF. The CDR3 DNA follows: TGTGCCAGCAGCTTAGCGAGGTGGGAACTCTATGGCTACACCTTC. The full variable domain, completed using reference TRBV7-9 and TRBJ1-2, is DTGVSQNPRHKITKRGQNVTFRCDPISEHNRLYWYRQTLGQGPEFLTYFQNEAQLEKSRLLSDRFSAERPKGSFSTLEIQRTEQGDSAMYLCASSLARWELYGYTFGSGTRLTVV.

The V gene is TRBV2, the J gene TRBJ2-6; D is undetermined. V dropped 10 bases and J dropped 0 bases, with 19 bases sitting between them. There are 17 residues in the CDR3. Germline V gene lookup returns CDR1 SNHLY and CDR2 FYNNEI. The CDR3 here is CANRLEGPTSGANVLTF. Here the CDR3 DNA reads TGTGCCAATCGATTGGAAGGGCCGACCTCTGGGGCCAACGTCCTGACTTTC. Using reference TRBV2 and TRBJ2-6 for the parts outside the CDR3, the full variable domain is EPEVTQTPSHQVTQMGQEVILRCVPISNHLYFYWYRQILGQKVEFLVSFYNNEISEKSEIFDDQFSVERPDGSNFTLKIRSTKLEDSAMYFCANRLEGPTSGANVLTFGAGSRLTVL.

The genes are TRBV7-2 and TRBJ2-3; 7 nucleotides agree with TRBD2. Germline V gives CDR1 SGHTA, CDR2 FQGNSA. J lost 6 bases, V lost 2 bases, and 5 bases had no gene match. This CDR3 is built from 14 residues. In nucleotides, the CDR3 is TGTGCCAGCAGCTTACTTACTAGCGACGATACGCAGTATTTT. This gives the protein CASSLLTSDDTQYF. The variable domain in full, with the rest retrieved from reference TRBV7-2 and TRBJ2-3, is GAGVSQSPSNKVTEKGKDVELRCDPISGHTALYWYRQSLGQGLEFLIYFQGNSAPDKSGLPSDRFSAERTGGSVSTLTIQRTQQEDSAVYLCASSLLTSDDTQYFGPGTRLTVL.

The V and J genes are TRBV6-5 and TRBJ2-7; 7 bases match TRBD1. The CDR3 consists of 12 residues. The junction had 13 bases not matched to a gene; V was cut back by 11 bases and J by 9 bases. Germline V gives CDR1 MNHEY, CDR2 SVGAGI. CDR3 in amino acids: CARPPRGQSQYV. CDR3 bases: TGTGCCCGCCCTCCTAGGGGGCAATCGCAGTACGTC.

This rearrangement joins TRBV20-1 to TRBJ2-7; D gene uncertain. The CDR3 totals 13 residues. The V and J ends lost 3 bases and 3 bases respectively, with 12 bases between them. In germline, CDR1 is DFQATT, CDR2 SNEGSKA (reference sequence). The CDR3 loop is CSASRLGFYEQYV. For the CDR3, the DNA is TGCAGTGCTAGCCGTCTGGGCTTCTACGAGCAGTACGTC.

There are many counts of this clonotype. The rearrangement links TRBV6-5 to TRBJ2-5; 8 nucleotides line up with TRBD1. J gave up 2 bases and V 6 bases, and 2 bases lay outside the gene matches. CDR1 MNHEY and CDR2 SVGAGI come from the germline V gene. This CDR3 is 13 amino acids long. CDR3 sequence: CASRRTGQETQYF. CDR3 bases: TGTGCCAGCAGACGGACAGGGCAAGAGACCCAGTACTTC.

This clonotype was counted only a few times. The chain carries TRBV18 and TRBJ1-5; tentative D call: TRBD1 (5 bases). Germline V lookup: CDR1 KGHSH, CDR2 LQKENI. Between the trimmed V and J ends, which lost 3 bases and 4 bases, there was a span of 13 bases. The length of the CDR3 is 15 residues. For the CDR3, the DNA is TGTGCCAGCTCACCGGGACCCCCGCAGAATCAGCCCCAGCATTTT. It yields the protein CASSPGPPQNQPQHF.

The V and J genes are TRBV7-2 and TRBJ2-3; D uncertain. The length of the CDR3 is 14 residues. V shed 1 base and J shed 4 bases, with 9 bases lying between them. Germline assignment: CDR1 SGHTA and CDR2 FQGNSA. The CDR3 nucleotides are TGTGCCAGCAGCTTAGTTGGAGCATCAGATACGCAGTATTTT. This encodes CASSLVGASDTQYF.

This clonotype was seen a few times. The chain links TRBV5-1 to TRBJ1-1, with 9 bases aligning to TRBD1. Germline V lookup: CDR1 SGHRS, CDR2 YFSETQ. V was clipped by 5 bases and J by 5 bases; unmatched bases: 7. CDR3 length: 14 residues. The CDR3 DNA reads TGCGCCAGCAGGGGGACAGGGCTCGAAACTGAAGCTTTCTTT. It specifies CASRGTGLETEAFF.

The rearrangement links TRBV20-1 to TRBJ1-6; maybe TRBD1 (5 bases). The CDR3 sequence is 14 residues long. From germline, CDR1 is DFQATT and CDR2 SNEGSKA (reference sequence). Deletions cut 3 bases from V and 6 bases from J, with 12 bases between. CDR3 in DNA: TGCAGTGCTAGTAACCAGGGCGTTAATTCACCCCTCCACTTT. This encodes CSASNQGVNSPLHF.

This chain uses TRBV5-6 with TRBJ2-2; no clear D gene. The germline V and J ends were trimmed by 4 bases and 8 bases, with 6 bases remaining between them. This CDR3 region has 11 residues. From germline, CDR1 is SGHDT and CDR2 YYEEEE. The CDR3 DNA is TGTGCCAGCAGCCTCATGGGGGAGCTGTTTTTT. It specifies CASSLMGELFF.